Following are 4 T cell receptor beta chains from one sample sequenced in a study of cytomegalovirus exposure and HLA in healthy donors (dated by TCRdb to about 2017). Libraries came from the immunoSEQ multiplex PCR assay. For the multiplex PCR, a mixture combining 60 forward primers for TCR Vbeta segments and 13 reverse primers for TCR Jbeta segments was used. TCRdb carries this immuneACCESS record with in-frame sequences only. Its versions omit some clonotypes, under half of them owing to an unresolved V gene in the studies checked, with the rest unexplained. The table for this sample lists under 150,000 clones; about 80% of them were counted only once. The top ten hold 1.5% to 2% of the sample. The sequenced material came from PBMCs. Source of these receptors: a woman aged 25 to 39 in good health and CMV-seronegative.

The count of this clone is one. The chain uses TRBV7-2 and TRBJ1-2, with a possible D match to TRBD1 (5 bases). Germline CDR1 and CDR2: SGHTA and FQGNSA. The V end was cut by 5 bases, the J end by 3 bases, with 16 bases between. The CDR3 consists of 15 residues. CDR3 nucleotide sequence: TGTGCCAGCAGCCCAAGAGCCCCGGGGGACTATGGCTACACCTTC. Its protein product is CASSPRAPGDYGYTF.

V gene TRBV12-5 combines with J gene TRBJ1-1; D might be TRBD1 (5 bases). V was shortened by 8 bases and J by 2 bases, with 12 bases between the two germline ends. The germline V gene has CDR1 LGHNT and CDR2 FRNRAP. The CDR3 is made up of 13 amino acids. CDR3 nucleotide sequence: TGTGCTAGTTGCGACAGCGATAACACTGAAGCTTTCTTT. The encoded protein is CASCDSDNTEAFF.

The chain links TRBV11-2 to TRBJ2-1, with D tentatively TRBD1 (6 bases). The V gene lost 2 bases and the J gene lost 3 bases, with 14 bases spanning the gap. CDR1 and CDR2 (germline): SGHAT, FQNNGV. The CDR3 contains 16 residues. CDR3 nucleotides: TGTGCCAGCAGCTTATCCCCAGGGGACATCTACAATGAGCAGTTCTTC. Translation: CASSLSPGDIYNEQFF. Full variable domain (outside the CDR3, taken from reference TRBV11-2 and TRBJ2-1): EAGVAQSPRYKIIEKRQSVAFWCNPISGHATLYWYQQILGQGPKLLIQFQNNGVVDDSQLPKDRFSAERLKGVDSTLKIQPAKLEDSAVYLCASSLSPGDIYNEQFFGPGTRLTVL.

This chain connects TRBV2 to TRBJ2-1; 14 bases map to TRBD2. From germline, CDR1 is SNHLY and CDR2 FYNNEI. V was pared by 6 bases and J by 9 bases, with 4 bases of the junction left unmatched. CDR3 length: 14 residues. CDR3 sequence: CASRGLAGVVEQFF. CDR3 sequence (DNA): TGTGCCAGCAGGGGACTAGCGGGGGTTGTTGAGCAGTTCTTC.